The following is a T cell receptor beta chain sequence with its context. This entry belongs to a study of blood T cell repertoires in COVID-19. Study information: Samples taken during acute and convalescent COVID-19 were collected in the United States, Italy and Spain. Sources were T cells, B-cell-depleted T cells, or PBMCs; the material itself was cDNA or gDNA.

Looked up from germline, CDR1 is SGHVS and CDR2 is FNYEAQ. V was shortened by 2 bases and J by 4 bases, with 16 bases between the two germline ends. The CDR3 is 16 residues long. Seattle's cohort entered during active infection and was followed longitudinally. In the original analysis: Estimation of nucleated cell counts relied on the amplification of reference gene primers. Produced via immunoSEQ multiplex PCR; TCRdb's table is partial and in-frame only. Clonal size and the V and J genes are those of that table, whereas D and trimming came from the DNA. The sample comprises approximately 55,000 clones, about four fifths of which are singletons, and more than 15% rests with the top ten.

The chain couples TRBV7-6 to TRBJ2-3, with D perhaps TRBD2 (5 bases). The sample comprised peripheral blood. The sequence came from a man aged 30 to 45 with COVID-19, enrolled during active disease. CDR3 residues: CASSLLGLRGSDTQYF. The CDR3 DNA sequence: TGTGCCAGCAGCTTACTCGGCCTACGGGGTTCAGATACGCAGTATTTT.